The subject of this entry is one TCR beta chain. The sample belongs to a study of blood T cell repertoires in COVID-19. At the level of the study: Researchers got acute and convalescent COVID-19 samples from the United States, Italy and Spain. T cells, B-cell-depleted T cells, or PBMCs provided the cDNA or gDNA that served as material.

V lost 5 bases and J lost 3, with 15 bases in between. Germline V CDR1 and CDR2: KGHDR, SFDVKD. This CDR3 comprises 16 residues. Libraries were prepared by immunoSEQ multiplex PCR; TCRdb keeps only in-frame clonotypes and omits some of them. The table includes some 70,000 clones, about 90% detected once. The TCR sequence derives from an elderly woman with active COVID-19. Sequencing was done on a sample of peripheral blood. The chain joins TRBV24-1 to TRBJ2-2; D may be TRBD2 (6 bases). Here the CDR3 reads CATSAFQGLDTGELFF. The CDR3 DNA reads as TGTGCCACCAGTGCGTTCCAGGGACTGGACACCGGGGAGCTGTTTTTT.